Here is one T cell receptor beta chain with its context. Its cognate antigen is unknown. This entry is derived from a study of persistence of HIV-infected CD4 T cells. Turning to the study itself: Donors were ART-treated; their CMV- and Gag-responding CD4+ T cells were isolated.

The CDR3 is 12 amino acids. Trimming took 1 base from V and 8 from J, leaving 8 bases between them. The germline V gene has CDR1 LGHDT and CDR2 YNNKEL (reference sequence). Sequencing used immunoSEQ version 4 in survey mode. Sequencing used immunoSEQ multiplex PCR; TCRdb keeps in-frame clones, though not all of them. The sample contains 37,000 or so clones, 65% to 85% of which appear only once. Lysates of CMV-infected fibroblasts at roughly 10 ug/mL stimulated these cells. Sorted nonresponding memory CD4+ T cells were CD40L-negative, CD69-negative, CD45RO-high. Donors had CD4+ T cell counts above 400 cells/uL and were CMV-seropositive. Study observations and caveats: Degenerate expanded CDR3beta sequences were enriched among CMV- and Gag-responding cells. TCRbeta richness was lower in CMV- and Gag-responding cells than in anti-CD3/anti-CD28-responding cells.

The sequence derives from an adult man with HIV who was CMV-seropositive. The sample consisted of CD4+ T cells sorted from PBMCs after approximately 19-hour stimulation, taken from a patient who received antiretroviral therapy. This rearrangement joins TRBV3-1 (or the pseudogene TRBV3-2) to TRBJ1-2; D ambiguous. CDR3 nucleotide sequence: TGTGCCAGCAGCCAAGGGACGACCGGCTACACCTTC. Translating gives CASSQGTTGYTF.